The clone carrying this TCR beta chain appeared a few times. No antigen is known for it. These data originate in a study of T cells after yellow fever vaccination. 5'RACE template switching generated TCR cDNA, adding a universal primer site and UMIs. TCRdb recomputed calls from the 5' RACE reads with MiXCR, one row per CDR3 protein. The profile shows 100,000 to 150,000 distinct CDR3 sequences, approximately 9% of them singletons. Study results and caveats: Abundant contaminating clonotypes from the bulk population could appear in FACS-sorted repertoires. Compared with primary, the secondary response was weaker and peaked at day 5, not 15. Once the booster was given, most primary-vaccination clones reappeared, at 95% to 97% for CD4 and around 90% for CD8.

This sample comprised CD8+ T cells sorted from PBMCs, obtained on the day of the yellow fever booster vaccination. The receptor was isolated from a man between 18 and 29 years old who received the YFV17D yellow fever vaccine.

CDR3 protein: CASSPESYSTDTQYF. The CDR3 region has the DNA TGCGCCAGCAGCCCGGAATCCTATAGCACAGATACGCAGTATTTT. The chain carries TRBV10-2 and TRBJ2-3; D unresolved. This CDR3 has 15 amino acids. V was pared by 6 bases and J by 0 bases, with 13 bases between. In germline, CDR1 is WSHSY, CDR2 SAAADI.